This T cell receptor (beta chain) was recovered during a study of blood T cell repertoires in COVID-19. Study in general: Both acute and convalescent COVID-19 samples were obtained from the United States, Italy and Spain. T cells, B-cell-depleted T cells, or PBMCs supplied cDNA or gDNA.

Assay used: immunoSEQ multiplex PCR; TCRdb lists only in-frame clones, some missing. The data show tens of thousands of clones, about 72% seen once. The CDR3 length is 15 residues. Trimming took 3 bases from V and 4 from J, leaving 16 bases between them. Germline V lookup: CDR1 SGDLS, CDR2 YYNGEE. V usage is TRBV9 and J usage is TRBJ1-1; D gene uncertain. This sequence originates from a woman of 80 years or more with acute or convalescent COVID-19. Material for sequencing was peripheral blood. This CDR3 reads CASSGGAHWSTEAFF. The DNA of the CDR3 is TGTGCCAGCAGCGGGGGAGCTCACTGGAGCACTGAAGCTTTCTTT.